These 28 T cell receptor beta chains were sequenced from one sample in a study of blood T cell repertoires in COVID-19. The table came from immunoSEQ multiplex PCR; TCRdb's copy has only in-frame clones and leaves some out. The data show about 150,000 clones, 80% seen once. Sequencing used peripheral blood. These receptors were obtained from a man in his fifties or sixties with active or convalescent COVID-19.

This clone was detected once. The V call is TRBV4-3, the J call TRBJ2-5, with D perhaps TRBD1 (6 bases). Trimming removed 0 bases from V and 1 base from J, with 6 bases in between. Germline V gene sequence: CDR1 LGHNA, CDR2 YSLEER. CDR3 size: 14 residues. In nucleotides, the CDR3 is TGCGCCAGCAGCCAAGAGGACAGCCAAGAGACCCAGTACTTC. It is translated as CASSQEDSQETQYF.

The genes are TRBV18 and TRBJ2-2, with TRBD1 as a possible D gene (5 bases). The CDR3 runs to 15 residues. Germline V lookup: CDR1 KGHSH, CDR2 LQKENI. V lost 5 bases to trimming and J lost 0 bases, with 10 bases between them. DNA of the CDR3: TGTGCCAGCTCAGTCGACAGATCGAACACCGGGGAGCTGTTTTTT. It encodes CASSVDRSNTGELFF.

The chain uses TRBV28 and TRBJ1-5; D might be TRBD1 (6 bases). V lost 6 bases and J lost 7, with 10 bases in between. The CDR3 is 12 residues long. The V gene's germline CDR1 is MDHEN and CDR2 SYDVKM. CDR3 loop: CASSVQGQPQHF. DNA for the CDR3: TGTGCCAGCAGCGTACAGGGACAGCCCCAGCATTTT. Drawing the rest from reference TRBV28 and TRBJ1-5, the complete variable domain is DVKVTQSSRYLVKRTGEKVFLECVQDMDHENMFWYRQDPGLGLRLIYFSYDVKMKEKGDIPEGYSVSREKKERFSLILESASTNQTSMYLCASSVQGQPQHFGDGTRLSIL.

This chain joins TRBV7-2 and TRBJ2-5; 7 bases fit TRBD1. Losses at the gene ends were 5 bases for V and 2 bases for J; bases not matched to a gene: 8. This CDR3 is 15 amino acids long. Germline values: CDR1 SGHTA, CDR2 FQGNSA. CDR3 region: CASSLQGTEQETQYF. The CDR3 nucleotides read TGTGCCAGCAGCCTCCAAGGGACAGAACAAGAGACCCAGTACTTC.

The J gene is TRBJ2-3, the V gene TRBV21-1; the table's D call, TRBD2, has no DNA check behind it. TRBV21-1 is a documented pseudogene. The CDR3 contains 16 residues. This CDR3 reads CASSKVTSGPTDTQYF. DNA of the CDR3: TGTGCCAGCAGCAAAGTGACTAGCGGTCCCACAGATACGCAGTATTTT.

This clone was recorded a few times. The chain links TRBV5-1 to TRBJ2-5; 8 bases fit TRBD2. CDR3 length equals 13 residues. Per germline, CDR1 SGHRS and CDR2 YFSETQ. V shed 2 bases and J 3 bases; nucleotides not matched to a gene: 0. CDR3 nucleotide sequence: TGCGCCAGCAGCTTCGGGGGGGAAGAGACCCAGTACTTC. Translation gives CASSFGGEETQYF.

This chain uses TRBV4-2 with TRBJ1-1, with D perhaps matching TRBD1 (6 bases). V shed 6 bases and J shed 5 bases, with 16 bases lying between them. This CDR3 is 14 amino acids long. Germline V gene sequence: CDR1 LGHNA, CDR2 YNFKEQ. DNA of the CDR3: TGTGCCAGCAGGTTTGACGGGGGGCGAACTGAAGCTTTCTTT. Its translation is CASRFDGGRTEAFF.

The chain joins TRBV6-2 or TRBV6-3 to TRBJ2-7; no firm D call. CDR1 MNHEY and CDR2 SVGEGT come from the germline V gene. The CDR3 sequence is 12 residues long. V was clipped by 7 bases and J by 3 bases, with 10 bases between them. CDR3 DNA sequence: TGTGCCAGCACCCCCGGGTACTACGAGCAGTACTTC. Translated, it gives CASTPGYYEQYF.

The rearrangement joins TRBV24-1 to TRBJ2-7; no clear D. The CDR3 covers 14 residues. Trimming removed 3 bases at V and 2 bases at J, with 10 bases between. Germline V gene data show CDR1 as KGHDR and CDR2 as SFDVKD. In nucleotides, the CDR3 is TGTGCCACCAGTGATGTGAGACATCCCTACGAGCAGTACTTC. Translation gives CATSDVRHPYEQYF.

This sequence joins TRBV14 and TRBJ1-2; D is ambiguous. This CDR3 comprises 14 residues. V dropped 1 base and J dropped 8 bases, with 14 bases sitting between them. The germline V gene has CDR1 SGHDN and CDR2 FVKESK. In nucleotides, the CDR3 is TGTGCCAGCAGCCAAGTATCACCTCTACAGGGCTACACCTTC. Translation: CASSQVSPLQGYTF.

The V call is TRBV5-6, the J call TRBJ2-1; the match to TRBD1 covers 7 bases. With 3 bases clipped from V and 0 bases from J, the junction kept 6 bases outside the gene matches. This CDR3 region has 16 residues. Germline V gives CDR1 SGHDT, CDR2 YYEEEE. CDR3 sequence: CASSSSTGSSYNEQFF. In nucleotides, the CDR3 is TGTGCCAGCAGCTCCTCGACAGGGAGCTCCTACAATGAGCAGTTCTTC. The full variable domain, with the rest looked up from reference TRBV5-6 and TRBJ2-1, is DAGVTQSPTHLIKTRGQQVTLRCSPKSGHDTVSWYQQALGQGPQFIFQYYEEEERQRGNFPDRFSGHQFPNYSSELNVNALLLGDSALYLCASSSSTGSSYNEQFFGPGTRLTVL.

The CDR3 is CASSSRLAGGTYEQYF. CDR3 DNA: TGTGCCAGCAGCTCCAGACTAGCGGGAGGAACCTACGAGCAGTACTTC. The chain couples TRBV5-6 to TRBJ2-7, with 13 bases fitting TRBD2. V lost 3 bases, J lost 2 bases, and 5 bases stayed unmatched. Germline V lookup: CDR1 SGHDT, CDR2 YYEEEE. The CDR3 runs 16 residues.

V and J are TRBV6-5 and TRBJ2-1; 7 nucleotides agree with TRBD2. The CDR3 extends over 11 amino acids. Looked up from germline, CDR1 is MNHEY and CDR2 is SVGAGI. The V gene end was trimmed by 5 bases and the J gene end by 9 bases; junction bases not matched to a gene: 1. CDR3 in amino acids: CASSPGGEQFF. The DNA of the CDR3 is TGTGCCAGCAGTCCGGGGGGTGAGCAGTTCTTC.

In the case of this clone: The sample contains more than one DNA sequence encoding this CDR3. CDR3 protein: CASSLGRGRGTGELFF. Here the CDR3 DNA reads TGTGCCAGCAGCTTAGGCCGGGGAAGAGGCACCGGGGAGCTGTTTTTT. This chain connects TRBV7-7 to TRBJ2-2, with TRBD2 as a possible D gene (5 bases). The CDR3 runs 16 residues. Germline V CDR1 and CDR2: SSHAT, FNYEAQ (reference sequence). The V end was cut by 1 base, the J end by 4 bases, with 13 bases between.

This clone has a handful of counts. The limits of the CDR3 on the DNA are not certain, so only TCRdb's listed CDR3 is given. V usage is TRBV6-5 and J usage is TRBJ2-1; TRBD2 is taken as the D call from the table, unchecked against the DNA. In germline, CDR1 is MNHEY, CDR2 SVGAGI. The CDR3 extends over 14 residues, inclusive of both ends. CDR3 amino acids: CASSSSAGGREQFF.

The chain is built from TRBV6-2 or TRBV6-3 and TRBJ1-4; tentative D call: TRBD1 (5 bases). The CDR3 loop spans 15 amino acids. CDR1 and CDR2 (germline): MNHEY, SVGEGT. Trimming took off 5 bases at V and 6 bases at J, with 16 bases between the two ends. DNA for the CDR3: TGTGCCAGCAGTGACGACAGTTGGTATGATGAAAAACTGTTTTTT. Its protein is CASSDDSWYDEKLFF.

This clone was observed a single time. The chain's CDR3 is CASSLVGQGGYTF. For the CDR3, the DNA is TGCGCCAGCAGCTTGGTGGGACAGGGAGGCTACACCTTC. The chain carries TRBV5-1 and TRBJ1-2; TRBD1 matches 9 bases. There are 13 residues in the CDR3. V lost 0 bases, J lost 8 bases, and 2 bases stayed unmatched. Germline CDR1 reads SGHRS; CDR2 reads YFSETQ.

This clone has just one count. The rearrangement uses TRBV11-2 and TRBJ2-3, with 8 bases lining up with TRBD2. V trimming: 5 bases; J trimming: 5 bases; junction bases outside the gene matches: 9. CDR3 length: 15 amino acids. The germline gives CDR1 SGHAT, CDR2 FQNNGV. The CDR3: CASSPGGGRVDTQYF. The CDR3 DNA sequence: TGTGCCAGCAGCCCCGGGGGGGGGCGTGTAGATACGCAGTATTTT.

This clone has a single count. The chain is built from TRBV4-3 and TRBJ1-2; no clear D. The V gene lost 0 bases and the J gene lost 4 bases, with 9 bases spanning the gap. Germline-derived CDR1 and CDR2 are LGHNA and YSLEER. CDR3 length: 14 residues. The CDR3 spells CASSQDLRVYGYTF. As DNA, the CDR3 is TGCGCCAGCAGCCAAGATCTAAGAGTCTATGGCTACACCTTC.

The chain couples TRBV5-4 to TRBJ2-1; 16 positions match TRBD2. The V and J ends lost 0 bases and 8 bases, in that order; junction bases with no gene match: 5. Per the germline V gene, CDR1 is SGHNT and CDR2 is YYREEE (reference sequence). There are 17 residues in the CDR3. The CDR3 sequence: CASSLEGLAGGLHEQFF. CDR3 sequence (DNA): TGTGCCAGCAGCTTGGAGGGACTAGCGGGAGGGCTGCATGAGCAGTTCTTC. Full variable domain (remainder filled in from reference TRBV5-4 and TRBJ2-1): ETGVTQSPTHLIKTRGQQVTLRCSSQSGHNTVSWYQQALGQGPQFIFQYYREEENGRGNFPPRFSGLQFPNYSSELNVNALELDDSALYLCASSLEGLAGGLHEQFFGPGTRLTVL.

In its sample, this clone was seen once. The V call is TRBV28, the J call TRBJ2-4; 8 bases map to TRBD1. The ends lost 4 bases at V and 0 bases at J; junction bases unmatched: 2. Looked up from germline, CDR1 is MDHEN and CDR2 is SYDVKM. CDR3 size: 15 residues. The chain's CDR3 is CASSWTGLAKNIQYF. The CDR3 coding sequence is TGTGCCAGCAGTTGGACAGGGCTAGCCAAAAACATTCAGTACTTC.

The chain recombines TRBV23-1 with TRBJ2-7, with D unclear. TRBV23-1 is annotated as an ORF whose role is uncertain. The CDR3 spans 15 residues. With 6 bases removed from V and 2 bases from J, the gap between germline ends came to 17 bases. As DNA, the CDR3 is TGCGCCAGCAGACAAATGGGCCGACAAACCTACGAGCAGTACTTC. Its protein product is CASRQMGRQTYEQYF.

The chain carries TRBV2 and TRBJ1-3; 10 bases line up with TRBD1. J lost 4 bases, V lost 6 bases, and 3 bases had no gene match. Germline CDR1 reads SNHLY; CDR2 reads FYNNEI. This CDR3 comprises 14 residues. CDR3 in DNA: TGTGCCAGCAGGGGGACAGGGGAAGGAAACACCATATATTTT. It translates to CASRGTGEGNTIYF.

The chain couples TRBV30 to TRBJ2-5, with D possibly TRBD2 on 6 matching bases. This CDR3 has 15 amino acids. Germline V CDR1 and CDR2: GTSNPN, SVGIG (reference sequence). V lost 1 base to trimming and J lost 1 base, with 13 bases between them. In nucleotides, the CDR3 is TGTGCCTGGAGTGAGGGCGGAGGGTTCCAAGAGACCCAGTACTTC. Protein product: CAWSEGGGFQETQYF. The entire variable domain, with the rest obtained from reference TRBV30 and TRBJ2-5, is as follows: SQTIHQWPATLVQPVGSPLSLECTVEGTSNPNLYWYRQAAGRGLQLLFYSVGIGQISSEVPQNLSASRPQDRQFILSSKKLLLSDSGFYLCAWSEGGGFQETQYFGPGTRLLVL.

V gene TRBV13 combines with J gene TRBJ2-1, with 11 bases identical to TRBD2. Germline assignment: CDR1 PRHDT and CDR2 FYEKMQ (reference sequence). V lost 0 bases, J lost 4 bases, and 5 bases stayed unmatched. The CDR3 has 17 amino acids. DNA of the CDR3: TGTGCCAGCAGCTTAGGCCTTGGGACTAGCGGATACAATGAGCAGTTCTTC. Its protein product is CASSLGLGTSGYNEQFF. The complete variable domain, with remaining parts taken from reference TRBV13 and TRBJ2-1, reads AAGVIQSPRHLIKEKRETATLKCYPIPRHDTVYWYQQGPGQDPQFLISFYEKMQSDKGSIPDRFSAQQFSDYHSELNMSSLELGDSALYFCASSLGLGTSGYNEQFFGPGTRLTVL.

The CDR3 here is CASTQQDSPLHF. The CDR3 DNA reads as TGTGCCAGCACTCAACAGGATTCACCCCTCCACTTT. The genes are TRBV6-6 and TRBJ1-6, with a weak D call TRBD1 (5 bases). Germline CDR1 MNHNY, CDR2 SVGAGI (reference sequence). V lost 7 bases, J lost 8 bases, and 9 bases lay in between. This CDR3 has 12 amino acids.

This chain links TRBV11-3 with TRBJ2-1, with 10 bases that match TRBD2. CDR3 length equals 15 residues. Trimming cost V 5 bases and J 10 bases; bases outside gene matches: 11. The germline gives CDR1 SGHNT, CDR2 YENEEA. CDR3 nucleotide sequence: TGTGCCAGCAGCGCGAGCGGGAGGGCCTCGGCCGAGCAGTTCTTC. Its protein product is CASSASGRASAEQFF. The variable domain in full, with the rest retrieved from reference TRBV11-3 and TRBJ2-1, is EAGVVQSPRYKIIEKKQPVAFWCNPISGHNTLYWYLQNLGQGPELLIRYENEEAVDDSQLPKDRFSAERLKGVDSTLKIQPAELGDSAVYLCASSASGRASAEQFFGPGTRLTVL.

The chain carries TRBV4-1 and TRBJ2-1, with 12 bases lining up with TRBD2. V lost 7 bases, J lost 5 bases, and 12 bases stayed unmatched. This CDR3 comprises 17 residues. Germline V gene data show CDR1 as MGHRA and CDR2 as YSYEKL. The CDR3 loop reads CASNRALLAGGHNEQFF. CDR3 coding DNA: TGCGCCAGCAACAGGGCCCTTCTAGCGGGAGGGCACAATGAGCAGTTCTTC.